These T cell receptor beta chains were read from a single sample in a study of radiation and T cells in renal cell carcinoma. Here immunoSEQ multiplex PCR was the method, and the copy in TCRdb shows in-frame clones only, minus some. Found here are 80,000 or so clones, 80% to 90% of them singletons; the top ten hold 5.5% to 7%. Sample: blood, taken from a patient whose treatment included radiotherapy and nephrectomy. These receptor sequences come from a woman between 70 and 85 years old with renal cell carcinoma. Both conserved end residues are part of each CDR3. A D gene is named only where the DNA matches it firmly. Size is omitted from some rows. Given values are once, few, many or a class for expanded clones.

V gene	clone size	J gene	D gene	CDR3 DNA	CDR3 protein
TRBV27	.	TRBJ2-6	.	TGTGCCAGCAGTCCCGGACGGGCCTCTGGGGCCAACGTCCTGACTTTC	CASSPGRASGANVLTF
TRBV6-6	.	TRBJ2-7	TRBD1	TGTGCCAGCAGTCCCGGGACAGGGGTCGAGCAGTACTTC	CASSPGTGVEQYF
TRBV5-1	.	TRBJ1-1	TRBD1	TGCGCCAGCAGCCGGACAGGGGTGGGTACTGAAGCTTTCTTT	CASSRTGVGTEAFF
TRBV2	.	TRBJ2-7	.	TGTGCCAGCAGTGATAAAGTTTACGAGCAGTACTTC	CASSDKVYEQYF
TRBV29-1	once	TRBJ2-2	TRBD1	TGCAGCGGGGACAGGGACAACACCGGGGAGCTGTTTTTT	CSGDRDNTGELFF
TRBV4-1	.	TRBJ1-1	TRBD1	TGCGCCAGCAGCCGTGGGACAGTCAAAGTCCCAGAAGCTTTCTTT	CASSRGTVKVPEAFF
TRBV7-2	.	TRBJ1-2	.	TGTGCCAGCAGCCAGGTGGGAGAGAATAACTATGGCTACACCTTC	CASSQVGENNYGYTF
TRBV5-1	.	TRBJ1-1	.	TGCGCCAGTCGATTTCTAGGGGACACTGAAGCTTTCTTT	CASRFLGDTEAFF
TRBV30	.	TRBJ1-3	.	TGTGCCTGGACACCGGGCCGGGTTACTGGAAACACCATATATTTT	CAWTPGRVTGNTIYF
TRBV5-6	.	TRBJ1-1	TRBD1	TGTGCCAGCAGCTCGACGGACAGGGTCGTTGTAGCTTTCTTT	CASSSTDRVVVAFF
TRBV19	.	TRBJ2-2	TRBD1	TGTGCCAGTATGGGGGACAGCGGAGACACCGGGGAGCTGTTTTTT	CASMGDSGDTGELFF
TRBV4-2	few	TRBJ1-5	.	TGTGCCAGCAGCCACGGGGATAGGAATCAGCCCCAGCATTTT	CASSHGDRNQPQHF
TRBV11-2	.	TRBJ2-2	.	TGTGCCAGCAGCTTATGGGGTAGCGGTCACACCGGGGAGCTGTTTTTT	CASSLWGSGHTGELFF
TRBV9	.	TRBJ1-2	TRBD1	TGTGCCAGCAGAGGACAGGGATCGGATGGCTACACCTTC	CASRGQGSDGYTF
TRBV2	.	TRBJ1-3	TRBD1	TGTGCCAGCATGGGGAGACAGGGCATCAGCTCTGGAAACACCATATATTTT	CASMGRQGISSGNTIYF
TRBV19	few	TRBJ2-3	TRBD1	TGTGCCAGTTCCATAAACCGGGACAGGGGAAGAAATACGCAGTATTTT	CASSINRDRGRNTQYF
TRBV5-1	.	TRBJ2-5	.	TGCGCCAGCAGCTTTTACGGCCGAGAGACCCAGTACTTC	CASSFYGRETQYF
TRBV28	.	TRBJ2-7	.	TGTGCCAGCAGTTTATACTACGAGCAGTACTTC	CASSLYYEQYF